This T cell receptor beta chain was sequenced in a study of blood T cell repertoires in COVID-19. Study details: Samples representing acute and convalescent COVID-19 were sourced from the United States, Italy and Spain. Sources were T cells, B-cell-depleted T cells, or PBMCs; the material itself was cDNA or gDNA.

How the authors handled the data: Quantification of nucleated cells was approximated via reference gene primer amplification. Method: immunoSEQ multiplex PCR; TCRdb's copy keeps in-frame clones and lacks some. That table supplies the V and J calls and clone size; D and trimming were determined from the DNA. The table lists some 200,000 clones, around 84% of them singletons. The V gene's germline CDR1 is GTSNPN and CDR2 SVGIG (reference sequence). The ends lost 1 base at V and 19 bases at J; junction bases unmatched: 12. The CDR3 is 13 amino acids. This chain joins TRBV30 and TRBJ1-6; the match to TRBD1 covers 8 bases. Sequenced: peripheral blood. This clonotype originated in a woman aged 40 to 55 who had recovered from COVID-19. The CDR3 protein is CAWSAQGTGVLHF. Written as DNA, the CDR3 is TGTGCCTGGAGTGCCCAAGGGACAGGCGTTTTACACTTT.